These T cell receptor beta chains were read from a single sample in a study of T-cell memory formation after mild COVID-19. TCRdb independently ran MiXCR on the 5' RACE reads; one entry per CDR3 protein. The sample has around 110,000 distinct CDR3 sequences, about 15% seen once. Material: PBMCs or a T cell subset sorted from them (not recorded which). The receptors originated from a young man who had mild COVID-19 (a few samples of this study predate the infection). Cell type and time point are not known. The CDR3 runs from the conserved cysteine through the conserved F or W. A D gene is named only where the DNA matches it firmly. Clone size is given for some rows only: seen once, a few or many times, or a class if the clone is expanded.

V gene: TRBV2
clone size: NA
D gene: NA
J gene: TRBJ2-3
CDR3 DNA: TGTGCCAGCAGCGGACTGTCGACTAGCACAGATACGCAGTATTTT
CDR3 protein: CASSGLSTSTDTQYF

V gene: TRBV5-6
clone size: few
D gene: NA
J gene: TRBJ2-3
CDR3 DNA: TGTGCCAGCAGCTCGCGACAGGTACTAAGCACAGATACGCAGTATTTT
CDR3 protein: CASSSRQVLSTDTQYF

V gene: TRBV7-9
clone size: few
D gene: NA
J gene: TRBJ1-5
CDR3 DNA: TGTGCCAGCAGCTTTAGTGACACCAATCAGCCCCAGCATTTT
CDR3 protein: CASSFSDTNQPQHF

V gene: TRBV30
clone size: NA
D gene: NA
J gene: TRBJ1-1
CDR3 DNA: TGTGCCTGGAGTGTCATAAACACTGAAGCTTTCTTT
CDR3 protein: CAWSVINTEAFF

V gene: TRBV27
clone size: NA
D gene: NA
J gene: TRBJ2-1
CDR3 DNA: TGTGCCAGCAGTTTAAGCAGGTACAATGAGCAGTTCTTC
CDR3 protein: CASSLSRYNEQFF

V gene: TRBV7-9
clone size: NA
D gene: TRBD1
J gene: TRBJ1-2
CDR3 DNA: TGTGCCAGCAGCTTAGGGGACAGGGCTGGCTACACCTTC
CDR3 protein: CASSLGDRAGYTF

V gene: TRBV7-6
clone size: many
D gene: TRBD1
J gene: TRBJ2-2
CDR3 DNA: TGTGCCAGCAGTCGGACAGGTTCGAACACCGGGGAGCTGTTTTTT
CDR3 protein: CASSRTGSNTGELFF

V gene: TRBV7-9
clone size: many
D gene: NA
J gene: TRBJ2-1
CDR3 DNA: TGTGCCAGCAGCTCGCCGGACCGCAATAGTGAGCAGTTCTTC
CDR3 protein: CASSSPDRNSEQFF

V gene: TRBV29-1
clone size: few
D gene: NA
J gene: TRBJ2-7
CDR3 DNA: TGCAGCGTTGAAGATCGAAAGTCCTACGAGCAGTACTTC
CDR3 protein: CSVEDRKSYEQYF

V gene: TRBV5-1
clone size: NA
D gene: NA
J gene: TRBJ2-1
CDR3 DNA: TGCGCCAGCAGCTTCCGGCCACACAATGAGCAGTTCTTC
CDR3 protein: CASSFRPHNEQFF

V gene: TRBV7-6
clone size: many
D gene: NA
J gene: TRBJ2-7
CDR3 DNA: TGTGCCAGCAGCTTGGGCCCTACCCCGAACGAGCAGTACTTC
CDR3 protein: CASSLGPTPNEQYF

V gene: TRBV6-2/TRBV6-3
clone size: NA
D gene: TRBD2
J gene: TRBJ2-7
CDR3 DNA: TGTGCCAGCAGTTACCTAGGACTAGCCGGCGAGCAGTACTTC
CDR3 protein: CASSYLGLAGEQYF

V gene: TRBV5-1
clone size: few
D gene: TRBD2
J gene: TRBJ2-1
CDR3 DNA: TGCGCCACTGGTTGGGGGGGATACAATGAGCAGTTCTTC
CDR3 protein: CATGWGGYNEQFF

V gene: TRBV4-2
clone size: few
D gene: TRBD2
J gene: TRBJ2-1
CDR3 DNA: TGTGCCAGCAGCCACGGAGTAGCGGGGGGGCTTGATGAGCAGTTCTTC
CDR3 protein: CASSHGVAGGLDEQFF

V gene: TRBV12-3/TRBV12-4
clone size: NA
D gene: TRBD2
J gene: TRBJ2-3
CDR3 DNA: TGTGCCAGCAGGGGACTAGCGGGGGAAGCAGATACGCAGTATTTT
CDR3 protein: CASRGLAGEADTQYF

V gene: TRBV29-1
clone size: few
D gene: NA
J gene: TRBJ2-5
CDR3 DNA: TGCAGCGTTGACCGTTGGGGGAGAGGGACCCAGTACTTC
CDR3 protein: CSVDRWGRGTQYF

V gene: TRBV7-9
clone size: NA
D gene: TRBD2
J gene: TRBJ2-1
CDR3 DNA: TGTGCCAGCAGCCCGGAACTAGCGGGGGGGGATTACAATGAGCAGTTCTTC
CDR3 protein: CASSPELAGGDYNEQFF

V gene: TRBV3-1
clone size: NA
D gene: TRBD2
J gene: TRBJ2-5
CDR3 DNA: TGTGCCAGCAGCCATTATATAGCGGGGACGCAAGAGACCCAGTACTTC
CDR3 protein: CASSHYIAGTQETQYF

V gene: TRBV9
clone size: NA
D gene: TRBD2
J gene: TRBJ2-3
CDR3 DNA: TGTGCCAGCAGCGTAGAGCCTAGCGGGCCCACAGATACGCAGTATTTT
CDR3 protein: CASSVEPSGPTDTQYF

V gene: TRBV5-1
clone size: few
D gene: NA
J gene: TRBJ1-3
CDR3 DNA: TGCGCCAGCAGCCTTCGGCGCCCTGGAAACACCATATATTTT
CDR3 protein: CASSLRRPGNTIYF

V gene: TRBV4-2
clone size: NA
D gene: NA
J gene: TRBJ1-1
CDR3 DNA: TGTGCCAGCAGCCAGGGAGGGGCCCGTGAAGCTTTCTTT
CDR3 protein: CASSQGGAREAFF

V gene: TRBV7-8
clone size: NA
D gene: TRBD1
J gene: TRBJ1-2
CDR3 DNA: TGTGCCAGCAGGGCGGGCCAGGGGGATGGCTACACCTTC
CDR3 protein: CASRAGQGDGYTF

V gene: TRBV4-1
clone size: few
D gene: NA
J gene: TRBJ1-4
CDR3 DNA: TGCGCCAGCAGCCCCCTGCGGGAGGAAAAACTGTTTTTT
CDR3 protein: CASSPLREEKLFF

V gene: TRBV6-5
clone size: many
D gene: NA
J gene: TRBJ2-1
CDR3 DNA: TGTGCCAGCAGTTACGGAGCGGAAAATGAGCAGTTCTTC
CDR3 protein: CASSYGAENEQFF

V gene: TRBV7-2
clone size: few
D gene: NA
J gene: TRBJ2-3
CDR3 DNA: TGTGCCAGCAGCTTAGTGTCCGATAGCACAGATACGCAGTATTTT
CDR3 protein: CASSLVSDSTDTQYF

V gene: TRBV7-3
clone size: few
D gene: TRBD2
J gene: TRBJ2-3
CDR3 DNA: TGTGCCAGCAGCTTAGGAGGCGGGGGGGCCACAGATACGCAGTATTTT
CDR3 protein: CASSLGGGGATDTQYF

V gene: TRBV12-3/TRBV12-4
clone size: NA
D gene: NA
J gene: TRBJ1-6
CDR3 DNA: TGTGCCAGCAGTTACCATGGTCGGGTCGGTAATTCACCCCTCCACTTT
CDR3 protein: CASSYHGRVGNSPLHF

V gene: TRBV4-1
clone size: few
D gene: NA
J gene: TRBJ1-2
CDR3 DNA: TGCGCCAGCAGCCAAGTTTCCGGGACAAGATATGGCTACACCTTC
CDR3 protein: CASSQVSGTRYGYTF

V gene: TRBV12-3/TRBV12-4
clone size: NA
D gene: NA
J gene: TRBJ2-7
CDR3 DNA: TGTGCCAGCAGTTACGGCAAATCCTACGAGCAGTACTTC
CDR3 protein: CASSYGKSYEQYF

V gene: TRBV4-3
clone size: NA
D gene: NA
J gene: TRBJ2-7
CDR3 DNA: TGCGCCAGCAGCCAAGATCTTGGGGGCTCCTACGAGCAGTACTTC
CDR3 protein: CASSQDLGGSYEQYF

V gene: TRBV6-2/TRBV6-3
clone size: few
D gene: TRBD1
J gene: TRBJ1-1
CDR3 DNA: TGTGCCAGCAGATACCCTACAGGGGTCCCTGAAGCTTTCTTT
CDR3 protein: CASRYPTGVPEAFF

V gene: TRBV4-1
clone size: NA
D gene: NA
J gene: TRBJ2-5
CDR3 DNA: TGCGCCAGCAGCCAAGTCTTTGAGTCCGGAGAGACCCAGTACTTC
CDR3 protein: CASSQVFESGETQYF

V gene: TRBV10-3
clone size: few
D gene: NA
J gene: TRBJ1-1
CDR3 DNA: TGTGCCATCAGTGAAATGGAGCAACAAGCTTTGAACACTGAAGCTTTCTTT
CDR3 protein: CAISEMEQQALNTEAFF

V gene: TRBV5-1
clone size: few
D gene: NA
J gene: TRBJ2-2
CDR3 DNA: TGCGCCAGCAGCCGTAGACTAGGCCCGTACACCGGGGAGCTGTTTTTT
CDR3 protein: CASSRRLGPYTGELFF

V gene: TRBV5-5
clone size: few
D gene: NA
J gene: TRBJ2-5
CDR3 DNA: TGTGCCAGCAGCTTGGGGGCGGGGTACCAAGAGACCCAGTACTTC
CDR3 protein: CASSLGAGYQETQYF

V gene: TRBV11-2
clone size: NA
D gene: TRBD1
J gene: TRBJ1-2
CDR3 DNA: TGTGCCAGCAGCTTAGGAGGGGCCGGTACAGGGGGACCCGGCTACACCTTC
CDR3 protein: CASSLGGAGTGGPGYTF

V gene: TRBV7-3
clone size: NA
D gene: NA
J gene: TRBJ1-1
CDR3 DNA: TGTGCCAGCAGCTTAGTTGGGTTGAGTACTGAAGCTTTCTTT
CDR3 protein: CASSLVGLSTEAFF

V gene: TRBV2
clone size: NA
D gene: NA
J gene: TRBJ1-1
CDR3 DNA: TGTGCCAGCCGCCGCCAGGGCAGACTTGAAGCTTTCTTT
CDR3 protein: CASRRQGRLEAFF

V gene: TRBV6-5
clone size: few
D gene: NA
J gene: TRBJ1-6
CDR3 DNA: TGTGCCAGCAGGCGAGACCCCAGCTCCTATAATTCACCCCTCCACTTT
CDR3 protein: CASRRDPSSYNSPLHF

V gene: TRBV5-5
clone size: NA
D gene: NA
J gene: TRBJ2-3
CDR3 DNA: TGTGCCAGCAGGCTGAGAAGGCCGACAGGTTCCACAGATACGCAGTATTTT
CDR3 protein: CASRLRRPTGSTDTQYF

V gene: TRBV3-1
clone size: many
D gene: TRBD2
J gene: TRBJ2-1
CDR3 DNA: TGTGCCAGCAGCCAGAAGCGGGGGGAGACCAATGAGCAGTTCTTC
CDR3 protein: CASSQKRGETNEQFF

V gene: TRBV20-1
clone size: NA
D gene: NA
J gene: TRBJ2-2
CDR3 DNA: TGCAGTGCTAGCTTACCCCTGACAGCACAAGGGGCCGGGGAGCTGTTTTTT
CDR3 protein: CSASLPLTAQGAGELFF

V gene: TRBV27
clone size: few
D gene: NA
J gene: TRBJ2-3
CDR3 DNA: TGTGCCAGCAGGGGACCCCGATTCACAGATACGCAGTATTTT
CDR3 protein: CASRGPRFTDTQYF